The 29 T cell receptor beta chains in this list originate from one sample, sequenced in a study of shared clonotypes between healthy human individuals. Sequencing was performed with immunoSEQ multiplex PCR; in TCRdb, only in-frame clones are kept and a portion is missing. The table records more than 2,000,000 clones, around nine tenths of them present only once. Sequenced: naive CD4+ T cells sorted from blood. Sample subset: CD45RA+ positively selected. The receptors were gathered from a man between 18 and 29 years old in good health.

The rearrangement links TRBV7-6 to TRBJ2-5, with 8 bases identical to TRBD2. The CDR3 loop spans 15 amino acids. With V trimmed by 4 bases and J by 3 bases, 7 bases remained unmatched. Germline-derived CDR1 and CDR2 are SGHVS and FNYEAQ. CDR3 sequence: CASSYLRLAKETQYF. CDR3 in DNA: TGTGCCAGCAGCTACTTGCGACTAGCGAAAGAGACCCAGTACTTC.

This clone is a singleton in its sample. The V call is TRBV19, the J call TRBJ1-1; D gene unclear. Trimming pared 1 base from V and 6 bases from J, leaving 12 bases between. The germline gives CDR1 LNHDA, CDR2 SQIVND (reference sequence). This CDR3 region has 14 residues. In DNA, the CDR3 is TGTGCCAGTAGTATAGGAACCTCGGTACCTGAAGCTTTCTTT. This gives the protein CASSIGTSVPEAFF. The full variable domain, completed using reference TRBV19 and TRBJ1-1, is DGGITQSPKYLFRKEGQNVTLSCEQNLNHDAMYWYRQDPGQGLRLIYYSQIVNDFQKGDIAEGYSVSREKKESFPLTVTSAQKNPTAFYLCASSIGTSVPEAFFGQGTRLTVV.

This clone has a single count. The CDR3 loop is CAWTDFSFVAFF. CDR3 bases: TGTGCCTGGACAGATTTTTCGTTTGTAGCTTTCTTT. The genes are TRBV30 and TRBJ1-1; D gene uncertain. Trimming removed 4 bases from V and 10 bases from J, with 16 bases in between. CDR3 length: 12 residues. The V gene's germline CDR1 is GTSNPN and CDR2 SVGIG (reference sequence).

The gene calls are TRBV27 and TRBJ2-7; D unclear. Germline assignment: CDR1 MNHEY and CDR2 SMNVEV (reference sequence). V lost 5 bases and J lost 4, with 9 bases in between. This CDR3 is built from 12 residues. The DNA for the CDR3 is TGTGCCAGCAGTCCAAACAGTTACGAGCAGTACTTC. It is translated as CASSPNSYEQYF.

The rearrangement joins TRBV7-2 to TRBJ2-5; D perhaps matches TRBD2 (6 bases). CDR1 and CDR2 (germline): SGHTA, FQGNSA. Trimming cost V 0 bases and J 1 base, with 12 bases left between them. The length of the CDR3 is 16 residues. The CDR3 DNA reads TGTGCCAGCAGCTTAGCAGGACGGGGGACCCAAGAGACCCAGTACTTC. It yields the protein CASSLAGRGTQETQYF.

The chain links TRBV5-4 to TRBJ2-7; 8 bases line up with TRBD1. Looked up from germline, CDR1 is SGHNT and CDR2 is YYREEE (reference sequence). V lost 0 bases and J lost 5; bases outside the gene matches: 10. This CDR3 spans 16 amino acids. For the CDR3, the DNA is TGTGCCAGCAGCTTGGCACTGCAGGGGGCGTATAACGAGCAGTACTTC. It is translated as CASSLALQGAYNEQYF.

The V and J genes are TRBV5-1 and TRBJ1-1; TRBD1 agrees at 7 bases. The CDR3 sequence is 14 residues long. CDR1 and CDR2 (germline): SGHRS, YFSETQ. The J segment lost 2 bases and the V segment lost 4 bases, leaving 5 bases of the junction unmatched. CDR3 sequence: CASSRVGGNTEAFF. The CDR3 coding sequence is TGCGCCAGCAGCCGGGTAGGGGGCAACACTGAAGCTTTCTTT.

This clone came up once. Written as DNA, the CDR3 is TGTGCCAGCAGTCGAGGACAGACTACCTACGAGCAGTACTTC. This encodes CASSRGQTTYEQYF. The V and J genes are TRBV6-5 and TRBJ2-7, with D possibly matching TRBD1 (6 bases). Looked up from germline, CDR1 is MNHEY and CDR2 is SVGAGI. This CDR3 region has 14 residues. Trimming stripped 5 bases from V and 2 bases from J, with 13 bases between.

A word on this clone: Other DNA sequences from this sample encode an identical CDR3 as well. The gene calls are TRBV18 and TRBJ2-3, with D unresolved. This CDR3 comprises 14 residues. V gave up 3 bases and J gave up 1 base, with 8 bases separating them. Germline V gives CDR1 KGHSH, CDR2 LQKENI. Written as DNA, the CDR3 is TGTGCCAGCTCACCCAGATCCGGCACAGATACGCAGTATTTT. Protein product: CASSPRSGTDTQYF.

As DNA, the CDR3 is TGCGCCAGCAGAAAAGCGGGGGGGCCCGATGAGACCCAGTACTTC. Translating gives CASRKAGGPDETQYF. The rearrangement uses TRBV5-1 and TRBJ2-5, with 10 nucleotides matching TRBD2. The length of the CDR3 is 15 residues. V was pared by 5 bases and J by 5 bases, with 9 bases of the junction left unmatched. Germline V CDR1 and CDR2: SGHRS, YFSETQ.

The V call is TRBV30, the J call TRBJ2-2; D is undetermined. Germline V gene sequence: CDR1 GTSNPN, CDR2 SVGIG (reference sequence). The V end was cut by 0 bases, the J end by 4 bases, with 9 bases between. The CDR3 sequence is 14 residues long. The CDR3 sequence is CAWSVGFATGELFF. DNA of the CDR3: TGTGCCTGGAGTGTAGGGTTCGCCACCGGGGAGCTGTTTTTT.

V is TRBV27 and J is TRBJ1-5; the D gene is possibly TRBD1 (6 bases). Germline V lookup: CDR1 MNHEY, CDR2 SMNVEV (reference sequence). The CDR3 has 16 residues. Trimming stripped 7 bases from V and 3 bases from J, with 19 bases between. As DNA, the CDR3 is TGTGCCAGCAATCGCAGGGGACCAACAGTCAATCAGCCCCAGCATTTT. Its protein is CASNRRGPTVNQPQHF.

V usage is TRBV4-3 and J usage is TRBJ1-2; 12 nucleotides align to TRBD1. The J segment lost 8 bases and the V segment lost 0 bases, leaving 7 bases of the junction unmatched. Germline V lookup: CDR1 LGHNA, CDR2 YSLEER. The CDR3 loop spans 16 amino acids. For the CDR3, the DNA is TGCGCCAGCAGCCAAGATTGGGGACAGGGGGCGGTAGGCTACACCTTC. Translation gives CASSQDWGQGAVGYTF.

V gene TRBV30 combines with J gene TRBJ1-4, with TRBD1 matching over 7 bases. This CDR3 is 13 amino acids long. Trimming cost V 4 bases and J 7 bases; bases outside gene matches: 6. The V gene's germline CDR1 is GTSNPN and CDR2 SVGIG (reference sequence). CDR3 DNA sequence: TGTGCCTGGAATGAGGGGGCGGGTGAAAAACTGTTTTTT. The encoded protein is CAWNEGAGEKLFF.

CDR3 sequence: CASSIGQGDEKLFF. CDR3 bases: TGCGCCAGCAGCATCGGACAGGGGGACGAAAAACTGTTTTTT. The rearrangement links TRBV5-1 to TRBJ1-4; 10 bases align to TRBD1. Germline CDR1 is SGHRS and CDR2 is YFSETQ. J lost 8 bases, V lost 4 bases, and 5 bases had no gene match. The CDR3 contains 14 residues.

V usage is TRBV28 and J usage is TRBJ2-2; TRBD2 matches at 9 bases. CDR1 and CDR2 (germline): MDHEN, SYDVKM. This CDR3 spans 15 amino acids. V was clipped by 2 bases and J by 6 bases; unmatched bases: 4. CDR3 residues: CASSLLASGAGELFF. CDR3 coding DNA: TGTGCCAGCAGTTTACTGGCTAGCGGGGCCGGGGAGCTGTTTTTT. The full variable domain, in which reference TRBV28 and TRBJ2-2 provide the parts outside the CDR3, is DVKVTQSSRYLVKRTGEKVFLECVQDMDHENMFWYRQDPGLGLRLIYFSYDVKMKEKGDIPEGYSVSREKKERFSLILESASTNQTSMYLCASSLLASGAGELFFGEGSRLTVL.

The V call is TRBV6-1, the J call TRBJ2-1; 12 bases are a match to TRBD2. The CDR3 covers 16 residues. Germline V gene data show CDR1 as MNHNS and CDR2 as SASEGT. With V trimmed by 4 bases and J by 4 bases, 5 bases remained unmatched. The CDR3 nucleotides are TGTGCCAGCAGTGTCGAGACTAGCGGGAGTTACAATGAGCAGTTCTTC. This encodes CASSVETSGSYNEQFF.

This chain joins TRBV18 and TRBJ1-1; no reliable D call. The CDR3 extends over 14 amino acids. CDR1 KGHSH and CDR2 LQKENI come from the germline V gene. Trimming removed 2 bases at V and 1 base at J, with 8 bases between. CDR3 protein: CASSPGRSNTEAFF. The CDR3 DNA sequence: TGTGCCAGCTCACCAGGCAGATCGAACACTGAAGCTTTCTTT.

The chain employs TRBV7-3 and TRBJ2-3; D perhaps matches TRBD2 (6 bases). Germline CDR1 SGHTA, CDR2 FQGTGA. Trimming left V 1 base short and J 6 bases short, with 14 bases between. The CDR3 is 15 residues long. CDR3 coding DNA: TGTGCCAGCAGCTTAATGGGACTGCCAGGGGATACGCAGTATTTT. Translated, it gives CASSLMGLPGDTQYF. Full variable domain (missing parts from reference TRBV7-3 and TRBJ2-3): GAGVSQTPSNKVTEKGKYVELRCDPISGHTALYWYRQSLGQGPEFLIYFQGTGAADDSGLPNDRFFAVRPEGSVSTLKIQRTERGDSAVYLCASSLMGLPGDTQYFGPGTRLTVL.

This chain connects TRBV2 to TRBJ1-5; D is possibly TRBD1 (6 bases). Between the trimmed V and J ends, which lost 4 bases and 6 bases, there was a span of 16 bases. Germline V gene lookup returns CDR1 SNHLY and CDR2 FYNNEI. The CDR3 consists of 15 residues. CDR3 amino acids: CASSATGGQGQPQHF. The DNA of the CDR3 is TGTGCCAGCAGTGCAACCGGGGGGCAGGGTCAGCCCCAGCATTTT.

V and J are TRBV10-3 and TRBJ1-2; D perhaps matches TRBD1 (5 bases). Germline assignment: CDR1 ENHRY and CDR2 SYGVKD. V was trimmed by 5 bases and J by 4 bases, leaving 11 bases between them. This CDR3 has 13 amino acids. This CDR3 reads CAISRDGSYGYTF. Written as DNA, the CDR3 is TGTGCCATCAGTCGGGACGGATCCTATGGCTACACCTTC.

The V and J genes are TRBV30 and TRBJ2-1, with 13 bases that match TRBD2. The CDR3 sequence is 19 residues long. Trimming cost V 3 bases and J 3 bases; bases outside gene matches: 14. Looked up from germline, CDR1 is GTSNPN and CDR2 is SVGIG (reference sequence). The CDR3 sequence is CAWSASTSGRRENYNEQFF. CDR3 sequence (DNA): TGTGCCTGGAGCGCATCGACTAGCGGGAGGCGCGAAAACTACAATGAGCAGTTCTTC.

The CDR3 protein is CASSSRQDTQYF. As DNA, the CDR3 is TGTGCCAGCAGTTCTAGACAAGATACGCAGTATTTT. The gene calls are TRBV27 and TRBJ2-3, with D unresolved. V was clipped by 4 bases and J by 5 bases, with 7 bases between them. This CDR3 region has 12 residues. In germline, CDR1 is MNHEY, CDR2 SMNVEV (reference sequence).

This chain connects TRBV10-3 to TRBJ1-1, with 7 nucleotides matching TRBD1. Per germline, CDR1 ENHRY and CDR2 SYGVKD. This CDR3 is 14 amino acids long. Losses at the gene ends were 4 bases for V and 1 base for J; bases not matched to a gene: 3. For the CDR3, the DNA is TGTGCCATCAGTGCAAGGACAGGGAACACTGAAGCTTTCTTT. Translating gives CAISARTGNTEAFF.

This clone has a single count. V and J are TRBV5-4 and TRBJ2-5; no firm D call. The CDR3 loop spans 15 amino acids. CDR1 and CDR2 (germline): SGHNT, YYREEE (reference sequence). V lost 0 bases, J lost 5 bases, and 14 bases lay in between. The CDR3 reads CASSLGVGSGETQYF. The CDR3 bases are TGTGCCAGCAGCTTGGGTGTGGGTTCGGGTGAGACCCAGTACTTC.

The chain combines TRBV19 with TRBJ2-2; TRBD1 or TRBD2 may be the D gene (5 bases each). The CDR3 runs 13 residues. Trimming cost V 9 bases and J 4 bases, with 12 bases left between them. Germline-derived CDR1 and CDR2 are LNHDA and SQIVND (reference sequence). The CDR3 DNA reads TGTGCCAGCTGGGACCCCGGCACCGGGGAGCTGTTTTTT. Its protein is CASWDPGTGELFF.

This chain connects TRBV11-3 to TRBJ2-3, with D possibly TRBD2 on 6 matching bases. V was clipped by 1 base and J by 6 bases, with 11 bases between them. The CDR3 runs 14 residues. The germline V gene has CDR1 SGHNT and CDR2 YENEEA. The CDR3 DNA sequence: TGTGCCAGCAGCTTAGGGAGGGCCAGTGATACGCAGTATTTT. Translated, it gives CASSLGRASDTQYF.

CDR3 sequence reads: CASSFSTGMTNTGELFF. The CDR3 DNA reads TGTGCCAGCTCGTTTTCTACAGGAATGACGAACACCGGGGAGCTGTTTTTT. The chain combines TRBV18 with TRBJ2-2; D may be TRBD1 (5 bases). The CDR3 extends over 17 amino acids. V was clipped by 6 bases and J by 0 bases, with 17 bases between them. Germline CDR1 reads KGHSH; CDR2 reads LQKENI.

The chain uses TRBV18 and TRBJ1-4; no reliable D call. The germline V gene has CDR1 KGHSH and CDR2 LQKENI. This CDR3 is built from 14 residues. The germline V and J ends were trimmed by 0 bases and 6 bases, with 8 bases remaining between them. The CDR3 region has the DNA TGTGCCAGCTCACCACCAACGAGAGATGAAAAACTGTTTTTT. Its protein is CASSPPTRDEKLFF.